This T cell receptor (beta chain) was obtained from a study of blood T cell repertoires in COVID-19. Study information: The analysed material was cDNA or gDNA that came from T cells, B-cell-depleted T cells, or PBMCs.

The CDR3 is made up of 16 amino acids. V gave up 2 bases and J gave up 5 bases; unmatched junction bases: 5. The germline gives CDR1 SGHRS, CDR2 YFSETQ. TCRdb keeps only in-frame clones here, not all; method: immunoSEQ multiplex PCR. Of roughly 210,000 clones in the sample, around 84% were seen once. This rearrangement joins TRBV5-1 to TRBJ2-2; 11 nucleotides line up with TRBD2. Sequencing was done on a sample of peripheral blood. The clonotype comes from a woman aged 80 or over with COVID-19, enrolled during active disease. The CDR3 region has the DNA TGCGCCAGCAGCTTACTAGCGGGGGACCGTACCGGGGAGCTGTTTTTT. Its translation is CASSLLAGDRTGELFF.